This entry concerns a single T cell receptor (beta chain). The data were taken from a study of PD-1 blockade in mismatch repair-deficient tumors. V gave up 1 base and J gave up 0 bases; unmatched junction bases: 11. CDR1 and CDR2 from the germline V gene are MDHEN and SYDVKM. The CDR3 sequence is 20 residues long. Clones were sequenced by immunoSEQ multiplex PCR, and TCRdb holds only the in-frame ones, with some missing. The sample has about 39,000 clones, 80% to 85% seen once. The genes are TRBV28 and TRBJ2-6; the match to TRBD2 covers 8 bases. This TCR came from an adult with mismatch repair-deficient cancer. The sequenced sample was PBMCs, obtained approximately 41 weeks after starting pembrolizumab. CDR3 nucleotide sequence: TGTGCCAGCAGTTTATTGGGGGCTAGCGGGCTCAGCTCTGGGGCCAACGTCCTGACTTTC. Its protein product is CASSLLGASGLSSGANVLTF.